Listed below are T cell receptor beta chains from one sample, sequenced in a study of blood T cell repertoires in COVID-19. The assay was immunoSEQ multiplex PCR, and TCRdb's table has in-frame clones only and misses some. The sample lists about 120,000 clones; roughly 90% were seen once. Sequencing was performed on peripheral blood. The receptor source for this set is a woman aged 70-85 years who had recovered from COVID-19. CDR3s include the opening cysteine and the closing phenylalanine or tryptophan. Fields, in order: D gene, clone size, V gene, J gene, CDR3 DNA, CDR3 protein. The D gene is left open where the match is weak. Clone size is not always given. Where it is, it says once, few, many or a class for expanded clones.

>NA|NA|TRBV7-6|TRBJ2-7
TGTGCCAGCAGCTTAGCTAGCGGAAGCTCCTACGAGCAGTACTTC
CASSLASGSSYEQYF
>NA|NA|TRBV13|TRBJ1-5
TGTGCCAGCAGCCGGCACGACAGAAATCAGCCCCAGCATTTT
CASSRHDRNQPQHF
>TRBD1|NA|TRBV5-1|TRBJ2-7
TGCGCCAGCAGCTTGTTCTCAGGGGGCGGCGAGCAGTACTTC
CASSLFSGGGEQYF
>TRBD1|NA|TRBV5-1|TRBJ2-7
TGCGCCAGCAGTATTGGACAGGGGGCAGGGGAGCAGTACTTC
CASSIGQGAGEQYF
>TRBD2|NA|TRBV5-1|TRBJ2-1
TGCGCCAGCGGGGACGGGGAGGGGTCCTACAATGAGCAGTTCTTC
CASGDGEGSYNEQFF
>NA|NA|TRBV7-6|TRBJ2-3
TGTGCCAGCAGCTTAGGAGGGGGGGCCACAGATACGCAGTATTTT
CASSLGGGATDTQYF
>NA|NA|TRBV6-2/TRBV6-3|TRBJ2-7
TGTGCCAGCAGCCAGATAGGGACAACCAGCGACGAGCAGTACTTC
CASSQIGTTSDEQYF
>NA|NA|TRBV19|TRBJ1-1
TGTGCCAGTAGTATCCCCCGTCGGGACACTGAAGCTTTCTTT
CASSIPRRDTEAFF
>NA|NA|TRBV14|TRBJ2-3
TGTGCCAGCAGCCAGGCACCTAGGAGAACATCGGGGTATACAGATACGCAGTATTTT
CASSQAPRRTSGYTDTQYF
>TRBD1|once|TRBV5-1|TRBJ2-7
TGCGCCAGCAGCTTGGAGGGACAGGCCTACGAGCAGTACTTC
CASSLEGQAYEQYF
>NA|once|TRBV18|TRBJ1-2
TGTGCCAGCTCACCACCGACAGCGTATAGCTACACCTTC
CASSPPTAYSYTF
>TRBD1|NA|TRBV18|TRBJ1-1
TGTGCCAGCTCTAACACAGGGGGCGAGACTGAAGCTTTCTTT
CASSNTGGETEAFF
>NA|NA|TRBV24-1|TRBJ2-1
TGTGCCACCAGTGATTTGCGGGCCCGGGGGTACAATGAGCAGTTCTTC
CATSDLRARGYNEQFF
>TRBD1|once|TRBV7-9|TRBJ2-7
TGTGCCAGCAGCCACCCCTGGGACAGGTCCTACGAGCAGTACTTC
CASSHPWDRSYEQYF
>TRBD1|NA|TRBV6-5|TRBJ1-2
TGTGCCAGCAGTTATCGGGACAGGGCGGGCTACACCTTC
CASSYRDRAGYTF
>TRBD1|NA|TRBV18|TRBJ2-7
TGTGCCAGCTCACCACAGGGGGCAGGCGAGCAGTACTTC
CASSPQGAGEQYF
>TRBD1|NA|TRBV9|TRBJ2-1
TGTGCCAGCAGCCCCAGGGGGCCCTACAATGAGCAGTTCTTC
CASSPRGPYNEQFF
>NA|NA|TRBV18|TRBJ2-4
TGTGCCAGCTCACCCTTTCAGACAGGCGCCCTCACAAAGTACTTC
CASSPFQTGALTKYF
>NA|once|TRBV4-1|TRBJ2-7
TGCGCCAGCAGCCAAGATCCGGACAGCTCCTACGAGCAGTACTTC
CASSQDPDSSYEQYF
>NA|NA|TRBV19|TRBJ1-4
TGTGCCAGCCGGCGGGGTCGGGCAACTAATGAAAAACTGTTTTTT
CASRRGRATNEKLFF
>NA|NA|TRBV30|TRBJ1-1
TGTGCCTGGGGGCCCTGGAGCGCTGAAGCTTTCTTT
CAWGPWSAEAFF
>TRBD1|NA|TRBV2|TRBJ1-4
TGTGCCAGAGGGGGACAGGGACGTGAAAAACTGTTTTTT
CARGGQGREKLFF
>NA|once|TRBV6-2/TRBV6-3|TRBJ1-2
TGTGCCAGCAGCCCCAACCCACCGGGTGGCTACACCTTC
CASSPNPPGGYTF
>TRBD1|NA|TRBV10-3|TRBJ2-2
TGTGCCATCGCCCGACAGGGGGTACGCACCGGGGAGCTGTTTTTT
CAIARQGVRTGELFF
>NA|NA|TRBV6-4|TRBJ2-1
TGTGCCAGCAGTGTCGTCGGGGGCAATGAGCAGTTCTTC
CASSVVGGNEQFF
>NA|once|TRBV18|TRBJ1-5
TGTGCCAGCTCACCAAACACGGAGGTACAGCCCCAGCATTTT
CASSPNTEVQPQHF
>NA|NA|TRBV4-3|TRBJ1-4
TGCGCCAGCAGCCAGAGGGGGGGGGAAAAACTGTTTTTT
CASSQRGGEKLFF
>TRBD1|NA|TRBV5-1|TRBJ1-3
TGCGCCAGCAGCTTGGGGGGACAGTCTGGAAACACCATATATTTT
CASSLGGQSGNTIYF
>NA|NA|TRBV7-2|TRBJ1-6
TGTGCCAGCAGCGATCGGTGGGGGCTTAATTCACCCCTCCACTTT
CASSDRWGLNSPLHF
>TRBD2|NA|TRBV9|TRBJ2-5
TGTGCCAGCAGCAAGACTAGCGGGCAAGAGACCCAGTACTTC
CASSKTSGQETQYF
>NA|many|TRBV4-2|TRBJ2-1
TGTGCCAGCAGCCAAGAGGGGGCTAGCGGCCCCTACAATGAGCAGTTCTTC
CASSQEGASGPYNEQFF
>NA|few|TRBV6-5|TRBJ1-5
TGTGCCAGCAGCGCTGGTAGGGGGAGCGGTCAGCCCCAGCATTTT
CASSAGRGSGQPQHF
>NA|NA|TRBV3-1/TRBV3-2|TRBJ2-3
TGTGCCAGCAGCACGGAGCTCGCCCGCACAGATACGCAGTATTTT
CASSTELARTDTQYF
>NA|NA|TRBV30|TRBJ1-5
TGTGCCTGGAGTCCAGGGGCGTCGGGGCCCCAGCATTTT
CAWSPGASGPQHF
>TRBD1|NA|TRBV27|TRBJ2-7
TGTGCCAGCAGTTTAGGGACAGGGTGGTCTCGGGAGCAGTACTTC
CASSLGTGWSREQYF
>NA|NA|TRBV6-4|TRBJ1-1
TGTGCCAGCAGTGTGTCTCTGAACACTGAAGCTTTCTTT
CASSVSLNTEAFF
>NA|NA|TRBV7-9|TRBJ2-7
TGTGCCAGCAACAGCTTTGGGGAGGAGCAGTACTTC
CASNSFGEEQYF
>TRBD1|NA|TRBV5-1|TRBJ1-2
TGCGCCAGCAGCGGGGGGACAGCCCAATATGGCTACACCTTC
CASSGGTAQYGYTF
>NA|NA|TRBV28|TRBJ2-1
TGTGCCAGCAGTCGTAGCGGAGGGTACAATGAGCAGTTCTTC
CASSRSGGYNEQFF
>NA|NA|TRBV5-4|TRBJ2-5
TGTGCCAGCAGCGAGGGACAGGGATGGCGGGAGGGGGGGACCCAGTACTTC
CASSEGQGWREGGTQYF
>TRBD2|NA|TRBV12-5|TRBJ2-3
TGTGCTAGTGGTTTGGCAGGGACTAGCGGGCCCACAGATACGCAGTATTTT
CASGLAGTSGPTDTQYF
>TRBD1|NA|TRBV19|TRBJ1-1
TGTGCCAGTAGTCCCCTCGGGACAGGGTTTAAGGCGAACACTGAAGCTTTCTTT
CASSPLGTGFKANTEAFF
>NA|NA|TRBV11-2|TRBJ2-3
TGTGCCAGCAGCTTAGGAGCAGGGGGGAGCACAGATACGCAGTATTTT
CASSLGAGGSTDTQYF
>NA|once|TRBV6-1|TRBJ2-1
TGTGCCAGCAGTGAGCGGGTGAGCTCCTACAATGAGCAGTTCTTC
CASSERVSSYNEQFF
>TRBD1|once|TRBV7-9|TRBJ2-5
TGTGCCAGCAGCTTAGTCAGGGGGTTCATGGAGACCCAGTACTTC
CASSLVRGFMETQYF
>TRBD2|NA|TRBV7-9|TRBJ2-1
TGTGCCAGCAGCCCCGGGGTAGCGGGACCTTCGGGCAATGAGCAGTTCTTC
CASSPGVAGPSGNEQFF
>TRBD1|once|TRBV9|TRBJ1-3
TGTGCCAGCAGCGTACAGGGGGCGTCCTTCGGAAACACCATATATTTT
CASSVQGASFGNTIYF
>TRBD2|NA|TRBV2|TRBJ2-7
TGTGCCAGCAGGCCCGGGACTAGCGGTATCGAGCAGTACTTC
CASRPGTSGIEQYF
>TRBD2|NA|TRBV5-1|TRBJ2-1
TGCGCCAGCAGCTCTGGGGGGGGTATCCCCGGCTCCTACAATGAGCAGTTCTTC
CASSSGGGIPGSYNEQFF
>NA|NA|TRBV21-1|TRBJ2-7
TGTGCCAGCAGCAAAGGGGGCTTCGCCGAGCAGTACTTC
CASSKGGFAEQYF
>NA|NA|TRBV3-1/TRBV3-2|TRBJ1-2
TGTGCCAGCAGCCAAGCCGGGCGCGGGCATGGCTACACCTTC
CASSQAGRGHGYTF